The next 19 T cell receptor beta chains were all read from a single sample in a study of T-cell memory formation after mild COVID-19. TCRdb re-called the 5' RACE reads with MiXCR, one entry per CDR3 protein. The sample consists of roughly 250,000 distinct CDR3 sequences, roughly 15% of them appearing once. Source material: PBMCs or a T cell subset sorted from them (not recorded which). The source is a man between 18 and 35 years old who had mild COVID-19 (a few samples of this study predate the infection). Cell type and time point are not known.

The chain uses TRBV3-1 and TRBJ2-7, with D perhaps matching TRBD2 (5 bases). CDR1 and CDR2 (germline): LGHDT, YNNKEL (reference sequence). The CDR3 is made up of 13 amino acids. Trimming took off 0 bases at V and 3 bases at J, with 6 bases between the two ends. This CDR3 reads CASSQEGLYEQYF. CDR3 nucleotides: TGTGCCAGCAGCCAAGAAGGACTCTACGAGCAGTACTTC.

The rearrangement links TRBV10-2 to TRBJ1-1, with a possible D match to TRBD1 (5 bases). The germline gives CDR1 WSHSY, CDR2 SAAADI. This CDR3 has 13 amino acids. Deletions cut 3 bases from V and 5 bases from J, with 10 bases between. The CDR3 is CASSERGRTEAFF. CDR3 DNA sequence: TGCGCCAGCAGTGAAAGGGGTAGAACTGAAGCTTTCTTT.

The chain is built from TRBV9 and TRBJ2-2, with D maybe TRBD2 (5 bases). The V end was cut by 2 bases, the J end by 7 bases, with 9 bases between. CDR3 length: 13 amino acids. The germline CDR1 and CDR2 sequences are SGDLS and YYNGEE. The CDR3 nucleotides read TGTGCCAGCAGCGTCGGGGTGGGCGGGGAGCTGTTTTTT. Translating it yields CASSVGVGGELFF. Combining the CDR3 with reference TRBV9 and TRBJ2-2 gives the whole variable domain DSGVTQTPKHLITATGQRVTLRCSPRSGDLSVYWYQQSLDQGLQFLIQYYNGEERAKGNILERFSAQQFPDLHSELNLSSLELGDSALYFCASSVGVGGELFFGEGSRLTVL.

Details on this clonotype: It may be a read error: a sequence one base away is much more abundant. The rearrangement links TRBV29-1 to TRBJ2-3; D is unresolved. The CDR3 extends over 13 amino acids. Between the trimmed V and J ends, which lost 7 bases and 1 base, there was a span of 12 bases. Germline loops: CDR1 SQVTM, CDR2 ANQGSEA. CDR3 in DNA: TGCAGCGCGTCTGACATCCGCACAGATACGCAGTATTTT. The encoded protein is CSASDIRTDTQYF.

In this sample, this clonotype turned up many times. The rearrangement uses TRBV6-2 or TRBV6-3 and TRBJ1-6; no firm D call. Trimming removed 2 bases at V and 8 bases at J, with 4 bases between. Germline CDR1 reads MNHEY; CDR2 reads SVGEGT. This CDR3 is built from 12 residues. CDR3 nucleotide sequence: TGTGCCAGCAGTTACCGGGATTCACCCCTCCACTTT. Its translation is CASSYRDSPLHF.

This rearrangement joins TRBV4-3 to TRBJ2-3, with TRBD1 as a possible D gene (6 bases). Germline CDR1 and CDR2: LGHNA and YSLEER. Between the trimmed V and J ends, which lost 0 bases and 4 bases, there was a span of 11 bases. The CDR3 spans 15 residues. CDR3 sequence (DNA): TGCGCCAGCAGCCAAGATTACAGGGTGCCAGATACGCAGTATTTT. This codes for CASSQDYRVPDTQYF.

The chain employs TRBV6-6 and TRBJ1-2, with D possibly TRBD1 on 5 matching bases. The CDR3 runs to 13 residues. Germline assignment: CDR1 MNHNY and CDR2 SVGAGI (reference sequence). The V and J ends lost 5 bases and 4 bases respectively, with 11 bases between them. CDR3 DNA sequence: TGTGCCAGCAGTGACAGTCTAACCTATGGCTACACCTTC. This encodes CASSDSLTYGYTF.

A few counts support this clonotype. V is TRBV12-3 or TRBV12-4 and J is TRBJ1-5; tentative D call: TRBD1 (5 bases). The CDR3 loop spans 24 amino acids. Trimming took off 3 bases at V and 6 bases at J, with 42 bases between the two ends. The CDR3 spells CASSFRQGYPPRMGRPDAGQPQHF. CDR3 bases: TGTGCCAGCAGTTTCAGGCAGGGTTATCCCCCACGAATGGGGCGGCCCGACGCAGGTCAGCCCCAGCATTTT.

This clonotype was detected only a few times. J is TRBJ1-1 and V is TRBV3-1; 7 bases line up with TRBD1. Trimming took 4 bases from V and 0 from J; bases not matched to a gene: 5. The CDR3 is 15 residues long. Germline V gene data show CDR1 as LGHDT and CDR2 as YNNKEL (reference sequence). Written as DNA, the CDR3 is TGTGCCAGCAGCCGATCGACAGGGATGAACACTGAAGCTTTCTTT. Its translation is CASSRSTGMNTEAFF.

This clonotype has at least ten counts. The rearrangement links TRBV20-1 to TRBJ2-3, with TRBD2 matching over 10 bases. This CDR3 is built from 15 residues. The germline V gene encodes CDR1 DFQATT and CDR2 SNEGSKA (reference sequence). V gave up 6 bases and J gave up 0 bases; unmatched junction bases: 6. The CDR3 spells CSAYRTSGSTDTQYF. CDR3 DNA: TGCAGTGCATACCGGACTAGCGGAAGCACAGATACGCAGTATTTT.

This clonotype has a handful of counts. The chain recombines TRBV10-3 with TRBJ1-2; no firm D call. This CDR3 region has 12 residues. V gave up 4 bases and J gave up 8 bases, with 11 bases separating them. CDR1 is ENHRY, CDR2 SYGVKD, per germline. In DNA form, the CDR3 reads TGTGCCATCAGTGGAGAGTCTGACGGCTACACCTTC. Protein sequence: CAISGESDGYTF.

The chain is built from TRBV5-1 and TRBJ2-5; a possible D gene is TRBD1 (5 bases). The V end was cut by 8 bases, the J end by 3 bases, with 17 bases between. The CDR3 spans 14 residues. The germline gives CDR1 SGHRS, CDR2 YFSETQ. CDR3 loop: CASNLGRAKETQYF. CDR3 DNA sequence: TGCGCCAGTAACCTGGGCAGGGCCAAAGAGACCCAGTACTTC.

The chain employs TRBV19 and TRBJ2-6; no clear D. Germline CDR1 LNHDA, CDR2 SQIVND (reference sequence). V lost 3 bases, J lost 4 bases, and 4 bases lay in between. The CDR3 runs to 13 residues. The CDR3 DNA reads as TGTGCCAGTAGTATTCCCGGGGCCAACGTCCTGACTTTC. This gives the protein CASSIPGANVLTF.

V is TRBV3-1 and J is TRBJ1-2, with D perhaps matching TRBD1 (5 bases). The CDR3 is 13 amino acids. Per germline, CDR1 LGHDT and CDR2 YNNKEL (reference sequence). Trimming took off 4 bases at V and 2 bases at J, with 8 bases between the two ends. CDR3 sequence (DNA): TGTGCCAGCAGCCGAGAGGGGAACTATGGCTACACCTTC. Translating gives CASSREGNYGYTF.

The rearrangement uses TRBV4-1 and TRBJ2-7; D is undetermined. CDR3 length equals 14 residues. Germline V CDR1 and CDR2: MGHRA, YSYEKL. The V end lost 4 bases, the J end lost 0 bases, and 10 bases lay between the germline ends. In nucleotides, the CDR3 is TGCGCCAGCAGCCCCCGGACGAGCTCCTACGAGCAGTACTTC. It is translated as CASSPRTSSYEQYF.

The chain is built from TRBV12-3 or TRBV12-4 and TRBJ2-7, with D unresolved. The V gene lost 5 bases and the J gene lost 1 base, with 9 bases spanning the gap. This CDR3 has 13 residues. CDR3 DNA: TGTGCCAGCAGTCCGATACCGTCCTACGAGCAGTACTTC. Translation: CASSPIPSYEQYF.

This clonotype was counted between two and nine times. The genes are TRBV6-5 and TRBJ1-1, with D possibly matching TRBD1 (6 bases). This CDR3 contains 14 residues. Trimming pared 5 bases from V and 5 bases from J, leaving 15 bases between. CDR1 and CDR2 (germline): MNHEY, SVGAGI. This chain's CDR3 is CASSAEGVGTEAFF. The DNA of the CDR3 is TGTGCCAGCAGTGCAGAGGGGGTCGGGACTGAAGCTTTCTTT.

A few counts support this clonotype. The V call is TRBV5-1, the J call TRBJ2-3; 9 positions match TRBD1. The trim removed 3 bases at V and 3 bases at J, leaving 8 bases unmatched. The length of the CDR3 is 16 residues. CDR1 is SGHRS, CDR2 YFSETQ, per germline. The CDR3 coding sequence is TGCGCCAGCAGCTGGGGGACAGGGAGCAGTACAGATACGCAGTATTTT. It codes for CASSWGTGSSTDTQYF.

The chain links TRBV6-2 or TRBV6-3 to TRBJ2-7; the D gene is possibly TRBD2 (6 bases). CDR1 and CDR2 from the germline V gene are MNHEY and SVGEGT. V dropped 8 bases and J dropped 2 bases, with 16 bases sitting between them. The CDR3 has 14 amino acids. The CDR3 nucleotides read TGTGCCAGCCGTCGGAGGGTAGGGACCTACGAGCAGTACGTC. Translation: CASRRRVGTYEQYV.